Presented here are 17 T cell receptor beta chains from one specimen sequenced in a study of CXCR3-negative and CXCR3-positive naive CD8 T cells. Study-wide points: The TRB CDR3s that CXCR3-positive naive cells carried were more hydrophobic than those of CXCR3-negative naive cells.

No antigens are known for them. The study made its TRB cDNA libraries by 5' RACE, adding UMI labels. TCRdb reanalyzed the 5' RACE reads, giving one entry per CDR3 protein sequence and no DNA. The table for this sample gives about 98,000 distinct CDR3 sequences. Source material: naive CXCR3+ CD8+ T cells from blood. The subset here: CD45RO-CCR7+CD27+CD95- naive CD8+ T cells expressing CXCR3 (TNR3+). The receptors come from a human donor in good health. Some clones in this sample may be carry-over from other donors' samples.

This chain joins TRBV10-3 and TRBJ2-2; with no DNA, the TCRdb D assignment of TRBD2 cannot be verified. This CDR3 has 19 residues. CDR1 is ENHRY and CDR2 is SYGVKD in the germline V gene. The CDR3 sequence: CAISESDAAGQANTGELFF.

V and J are TRBV4-3 and TRBJ1-1; there is no DNA to check the TCRdb D call of TRBD1. CDR3 length: 17 amino acids. CDR1 is LGHNA and CDR2 is YSLEER in the germline V gene. The CDR3 loop is CASSQNRDRDPNTEAFF.

The genes are TRBV2 and TRBJ1-1. The CDR3 loop spans 13 amino acids. CDR1 is SNHLY and CDR2 is FYNNEI in the germline V gene. CDR3 sequence reads: CASTQSTVTEAFF.

This sequence joins TRBV20-1 and TRBJ2-3; the TRBD1 assignment by TCRdb is unverifiable without DNA. This CDR3 contains 15 residues. Germline loops: CDR1 DFQATT, CDR2 SNEGSKA (reference sequence). The CDR3 protein is CSAWDRQRGTDTQYF.

This chain uses TRBV6-5 with TRBJ2-3. Germline V lookup: CDR1 MNHEY, CDR2 SVGAGI. The CDR3 contains 13 residues. Here the CDR3 reads CASSPIDGDTQYF.

V and J are TRBV5-1 and TRBJ2-6; no DNA is available, so the TRBD2 call from TCRdb remains unchecked. CDR1 and CDR2 from the germline V gene are SGHRS and YFSETQ. The length of the CDR3 is 20 residues. The CDR3 loop is CASSWQGLAGGNSGANVLTF.

CDR3 sequence reads: CASSPYLRDSSEAFF. The chain carries TRBV7-9 and TRBJ1-1; TCRdb gives TRBD1 as the D gene, but with no DNA this cannot be confirmed. CDR1 SEHNR and CDR2 FQNEAQ come from the germline V gene (reference sequence). This CDR3 comprises 15 residues.

V is TRBV11-2 and J is TRBJ2-1; there is no DNA to check the TCRdb D call of TRBD2. CDR1 is SGHAT and CDR2 is FQNNGV in the germline V gene. The CDR3 spans 15 residues. This chain's CDR3 is CASSIGLASGNEQFF. The full variable domain, completed using reference TRBV11-2 and TRBJ2-1, is EAGVAQSPRYKIIEKRQSVAFWCNPISGHATLYWYQQILGQGPKLLIQFQNNGVVDDSQLPKDRFSAERLKGVDSTLKIQPAKLEDSAVYLCASSIGLASGNEQFFGPGTRLTVL.

V gene TRBV15 combines with J gene TRBJ1-4. The CDR3 spans 13 residues. Germline lookup yields CDR1 LNHNV and CDR2 YYDKDF (reference sequence). The CDR3 sequence: CATSSLINEKLFF.

The gene calls are TRBV3-1 and TRBJ1-1; TCRdb returns TRBD1, unconfirmable since there is no DNA. CDR1 and CDR2 from the germline V gene are LGHDT and YNNKEL (reference sequence). The CDR3 consists of 22 residues. CDR3 protein: CASSPQQIRGQRDRETNTEAFF.

V and J are TRBV28 and TRBJ1-2; with no DNA, the TCRdb D assignment of TRBD1 cannot be verified. Looked up from germline, CDR1 is MDHEN and CDR2 is SYDVKM. The CDR3 covers 14 residues. CDR3 sequence reads: CASSTTGAKYGYTF.

This chain uses TRBV19 with TRBJ1-5; TCRdb returns TRBD1, unconfirmable since there is no DNA. This CDR3 has 14 residues. CDR1 LNHDA and CDR2 SQIVND come from the germline V gene (reference sequence). The chain's CDR3 is CASRGTGWDQPQHF.

The V call is TRBV19, the J call TRBJ2-5. The CDR3 loop spans 12 amino acids. Germline CDR1 LNHDA, CDR2 SQIVND (reference sequence). The CDR3 here is CASSSFEETQYF.

V and J are TRBV15 and TRBJ2-1; lacking DNA, the TRBD2 call made by TCRdb goes unchecked. This CDR3 region has 19 residues. CDR1 LNHNV and CDR2 YYDKDF come from the germline V gene (reference sequence). The CDR3 is CATSRHYPGLAGALDEQFF. Based on the CDR3 plus reference TRBV15 and TRBJ2-1, the full variable domain is DAMVIQNPRYQVTQFGKPVTLSCSQTLNHNVMYWYQQKSSQAPKLLFHYYDKDFNNEADTPDNFQSRRPNTSFCFLDIRSPGLGDTAMYLCATSRHYPGLAGALDEQFFGPGTRLTVL.

The chain carries TRBV7-9 and TRBJ2-5. The CDR3 runs to 14 residues. Germline assignment: CDR1 SEHNR and CDR2 FQNEAQ (reference sequence). CDR3 protein: CASSLPDHRETQYF.

The chain has TRBV13 and TRBJ1-2; TCRdb reports TRBD1, a call that lacks DNA to check it against. The CDR3 is 15 amino acids. Per the germline V gene, CDR1 is PRHDT and CDR2 is FYEKMQ (reference sequence). The CDR3 loop is CASSWLPETAYGYTF.

The chain joins TRBV23-1 to TRBJ2-5; TCRdb's assignment of TRBD1 cannot be checked, as there is no DNA. TRBV23-1 is known as an ORF, though its function is uncertain. The CDR3 runs 16 residues. The CDR3 is CASSQYWGLIPDTQYF.